This TCR beta chain originates from a study of shared clonotypes between healthy human individuals. Per germline, CDR1 MDHEN and CDR2 SYDVKM. The CDR3 totals 14 residues. Between the trimmed V and J ends, which lost 5 bases and 5 bases, there was a span of 15 bases. Sequencing was performed with immunoSEQ multiplex PCR; in TCRdb, only in-frame clones are kept and a portion is missing. Of about 2.5 million clones listed, about 90% are singletons. Donors had no recently reported acute infections or vaccinations and were HIV-negative. With regard to this clone: The same CDR3 also results from other DNA sequences found in this sample.

The sample was naive CD4+ T cells from PBMCs. Subset given: CD45RA+ positively selected. The chain is built from TRBV28 and TRBJ2-5, with TRBD2 as a possible D gene (7 bases). The clonotype was recovered from a man in his late teens or twenties in good health. Some clones in this sample may be carry-over from other donors' samples. CDR3 sequence reads: CASSPTGGGETQYF. CDR3 bases: TGTGCCAGCAGTCCGACGGGGGGCGGGGAGACCCAGTACTTC.